A selection of T cell receptor beta chains follows, all from one sample in a study of T cell changes during pregnancy in multiple sclerosis. Sequenced by immunoSEQ multiplex PCR; TCRdb stores in-frame clones only, minus some. The top ten hold 7% to 10% of the sample, which has 25,000 to 35,000 clones, about 88% seen once. The specimen was CD8+ T cells from peripheral blood mononuclear cells, collected in the second trimester of pregnancy. The source of these receptors is a female donor with multiple sclerosis, enrolled in a pregnancy study. CDR3s include the opening cysteine and the closing phenylalanine or tryptophan. A D gene is named only where the DNA matches it firmly. Some rows mark clone size as missing; the rest say once, few, many or name a class of expanded clone.

v_gene	j_gene	d_gene	abundance	CDR3aa	CDR3nt
TRBV28	TRBJ1-1	NA	once	CASTPLGGPLLNTEAFF	TGTGCCAGCACTCCCCTGGGGGGGCCCCTTTTGAACACTGAAGCTTTCTTT
TRBV5-1	TRBJ2-2	NA	NA	CASSFAGETGELFF	TGCGCCAGCAGCTTCGCAGGGGAGACCGGGGAGCTGTTTTTT
TRBV2	TRBJ2-7	NA	NA	CASSPGGAAYEQYF	TGTGCCAGCAGTCCCGGGGGAGCGGCCTACGAGCAGTACTTC
TRBV5-4	TRBJ2-5	NA	NA	CASSLIGGGETQYF	TGTGCCAGCAGCTTAATCGGTGGCGGGGAGACCCAGTACTTC
TRBV27	TRBJ2-7	NA	NA	CASSWSGSYEQYF	TGTGCCAGCAGTTGGTCAGGGTCCTACGAGCAGTACTTC
TRBV18	TRBJ1-2	TRBD1	NA	CASSPGTGGISYGYTF	TGTGCCAGCTCGCCCGGGACAGGGGGAATCAGCTATGGCTACACCTTC
TRBV23-1	TRBJ2-3	NA	NA	CASSHSSTDTQYF	TGCGCCAGCAGTCATTCGAGCACAGATACGCAGTATTTT
TRBV5-1	TRBJ2-1	TRBD2	NA	CASSLGLAGSSYNEQFF	TGCGCCAGCAGCTTGGGACTAGCGGGGAGCTCCTACAATGAGCAGTTCTTC
TRBV30	TRBJ1-6	NA	NA	CAWGPDIFIPYNSPLHF	TGTGCCTGGGGTCCCGACATCTTCATCCCCTATAATTCACCCCTCCACTTT
TRBV7-9	TRBJ2-2	TRBD1	once	CASSLPTGESTGELFF	TGTGCCAGCAGCCTCCCAACAGGGGAAAGCACCGGGGAGCTGTTTTTT
TRBV19	TRBJ2-3	TRBD2	NA	CASSMTPWGGNTDTQYF	TGTGCCAGTAGTATGACCCCGTGGGGGGGTAACACAGATACGCAGTATTTT
TRBV5-6	TRBJ1-1	NA	once	CASTQSNTEAFF	TGTGCCAGCACCCAATCGAACACTGAAGCTTTCTTT
TRBV27	TRBJ2-7	NA	NA	CASSLSPHYEQYF	TGTGCCAGCAGTTTATCACCACACTACGAGCAGTACTTC
TRBV7-9	TRBJ2-1	NA	once	CASAFGDYNEQFF	TGTGCCAGCGCCTTCGGGGATTACAATGAGCAGTTCTTC
TRBV9	TRBJ1-1	NA	once	CASSPLTGMNTEAFF	TGTGCCAGCAGTCCGTTGACAGGTATGAACACTGAAGCTTTCTTT
TRBV2	TRBJ1-6	NA	NA	CASGDSLSSYNSPLHF	TGTGCCAGCGGAGACAGTTTAAGCTCCTATAATTCACCCCTCCACTTT
TRBV6-6	TRBJ2-7	TRBD1	NA	CASSPDREYEQYF	TGTGCCAGCAGCCCCGACAGGGAATACGAGCAGTACTTC
TRBV5-4	TRBJ1-1	NA	NA	CASSLAGGGTEAFF	TGTGCCAGCAGCTTGGCGGGGGGAGGGACTGAAGCTTTCTTT
TRBV6-1	TRBJ1-1	NA	NA	CATEGVGNTEAFF	TGTGCCACCGAGGGGGTTGGGAACACTGAAGCTTTCTTT
TRBV19	TRBJ2-3	NA	NA	CASSRRLLDTQYF	TGTGCCAGTAGTCGCCGACTGCTCGATACGCAGTATTTT
TRBV19	TRBJ2-5	TRBD2	NA	CASSIVGPGGETQYF	TGTGCCAGTAGTATAGTTGGACCGGGAGGGGAGACCCAGTACTTC
TRBV5-4	TRBJ1-4	TRBD1	NA	CASSHRGKDEKLFF	TGTGCCAGCAGCCACAGGGGCAAAGATGAAAAACTGTTTTTT
TRBV7-9	TRBJ2-3	TRBD1	NA	CASSFSRGTDTQYF	TGTGCCAGCAGCTTTAGCAGGGGGACAGATACGCAGTATTTT
TRBV5-4	TRBJ2-3	TRBD2	NA	CASSQERGGSDTQYF	TGTGCCAGCAGCCAAGAGCGGGGGGGCTCAGATACGCAGTATTTT
TRBV6-6	TRBJ1-5	NA	few	CASSLHRGSNQPQHF	TGTGCCAGCAGTCTTCACCGAGGAAGCAATCAGCCCCAGCATTTT
TRBV9	TRBJ1-4	NA	NA	CASSPLGRTNEKLFF	TGTGCCAGCAGCCCTCTAGGAAGGACTAATGAAAAACTGTTTTTT
TRBV30	TRBJ1-4	TRBD1	NA	CAWSPQYPNKTGAKRGNEKLFF	TGTGCCTGGAGCCCGCAATATCCAAATAAGACAGGGGCCAAGAGGGGTAATGAAAAACTGTTTTTT
TRBV4-3	TRBJ1-2	NA	NA	CASSQYGGTYGYTF	TGCGCCAGCAGCCAGTATGGGGGGACCTATGGCTACACCTTC
TRBV19	TRBJ2-1	TRBD1	once	CASRGTGSLNEQFF	TGTGCCAGTAGGGGGACAGGGAGTCTGAATGAGCAGTTCTTC
TRBV6-5	TRBJ2-1	TRBD2	NA	CASNIMRGGNEQFF	TGTGCCAGCAACATAATGCGGGGGGGCAATGAGCAGTTCTTC
TRBV28	TRBJ2-1	NA	NA	CASSLRRGEQFF	TGTGCCAGCAGTTTACGGCGGGGTGAGCAGTTCTTC
TRBV7-9	TRBJ1-1	TRBD1	NA	CASSSAPGQGLTEAFF	TGTGCCAGCAGCTCCGCTCCCGGACAGGGGCTGACTGAAGCTTTCTTT
TRBV19	TRBJ1-4	NA	NA	CASSIMYGATNEKLFF	TGTGCCAGTAGTATAATGTACGGAGCAACTAATGAAAAACTGTTTTTT
TRBV5-8	TRBJ1-6	NA	NA	CASSLGSSYNSPLHF	TGTGCCAGCAGCTTGGGTAGCTCCTATAATTCACCCCTCCACTTT
TRBV2	TRBJ2-7	TRBD1	NA	CASLRGSYEQYF	TGTGCCAGCCTCAGGGGGTCCTACGAGCAGTACTTC
TRBV7-9	TRBJ1-2	NA	NA	CASSLWPWRGYTF	TGTGCCAGCAGCTTATGGCCCTGGCGGGGCTACACCTTC
TRBV19	TRBJ2-1	TRBD2	few	CASSIGDYYNEQFF	TGTGCCAGTAGTATCGGGGACTACTACAATGAGCAGTTCTTC
TRBV5-6	TRBJ2-7	NA	NA	CASSLASAPSYEQYF	TGTGCCAGCAGCTTGGCGAGCGCTCCGTCCTACGAGCAGTACTTC
TRBV18	TRBJ1-1	NA	NA	CASSPARGPNTEAFF	TGTGCCAGCTCACCGGCGAGAGGGCCAAACACTGAAGCTTTCTTT
TRBV6-1	TRBJ2-6	TRBD1	NA	CASSETGVSGANVLTF	TGTGCCAGCAGTGAAACAGGGGTCTCTGGGGCCAACGTCCTGACTTTC
TRBV27	TRBJ2-7	TRBD1	once	CASSLGDRAYEQYF	TGTGCCAGCAGTTTAGGGGACAGGGCGTACGAGCAGTACTTC